The 15 T cell receptor beta chains in this list originate from one sample, sequenced in a study of cytomegalovirus exposure and HLA in healthy donors (TCRdb year 2017). Preparation of the library involved the immunoSEQ multiplex PCR assay. A mixture of 60 forward primers for TCR Vbeta segments and 13 reverse primers for TCR Jbeta segments was used in the multiplex PCR. TCRdb provides this immuneACCESS table in a form limited to in-frame rearrangements. Some clones are lacking; in checked studies, under half of them reflect an unresolved V gene, and why the rest are absent is not known. Here the sample has roughly 120,000 clones; about 81% occur a single time. The ten largest clones add up to about 1.7% of the sample. Material: PBMCs. The receptors stem from a man aged 35-49 years in good health and CMV-seronegative.

The CDR3 DNA follows: TGTGCCTGGGTCAAACAGGGGCTACAAGAGACCCAGTACTTC. It codes for CAWVKQGLQETQYF. This sequence joins TRBV30 and TRBJ2-5, with 7 bases matching TRBD1. V shed 5 bases, J shed 2 bases, and the junction held 8 bases outside the gene matches. Germline V lookup: CDR1 GTSNPN, CDR2 SVGIG (reference sequence). CDR3 size: 14 residues.

The chain has TRBV6-5 and TRBJ1-1; a weak D match, TRBD1 (6 bases). V lost 0 bases and J 5 bases, leaving 10 bases between the germline ends. The CDR3 length is 14 residues. Per germline, CDR1 MNHEY and CDR2 SVGAGI. The CDR3 nucleotides are TGTGCCAGCAGTTACTCGAAGAGGGGGACTGAAGCTTTCTTT. The encoded protein is CASSYSKRGTEAFF.

DNA of the CDR3: TGTGCCACCACTTGGCAGGCGGGCTACACCTTC. It yields the protein CATTWQAGYTF. This sequence joins TRBV6-5 and TRBJ1-2; the D is unclear. The CDR3 spans 11 residues. Trimming removed 10 bases at V and 8 bases at J, with 14 bases between. The germline V gene has CDR1 MNHEY and CDR2 SVGAGI.

This clone was detected only once. The chain joins TRBV12-5 to TRBJ2-1, with 15 bases identical to TRBD2. This CDR3 has 17 amino acids. Germline loops: CDR1 LGHNT, CDR2 FRNRAP. V was pared by 4 bases and J by 2 bases, with 3 bases of the junction left unmatched. The CDR3 sequence is CASGSRTSGGAYNEQFF. CDR3 nucleotide sequence: TGTGCTAGTGGTTCGCGGACTAGCGGGGGGGCCTACAATGAGCAGTTCTTC.

In nucleotides, the CDR3 is TGTGCCAGCAGCTTGGGACAGATGAACACTGAAGCTTTCTTT. It yields the protein CASSLGQMNTEAFF. The genes are TRBV7-8 and TRBJ1-1; 7 bases fit TRBD1. Germline V lookup: CDR1 SGHVS, CDR2 FQNEAQ. The CDR3 sequence is 14 residues long. V was clipped by 3 bases and J by 0 bases; unmatched bases: 1.

V is TRBV15 and J is TRBJ1-5; TRBD1 is a possible D gene (5 bases). The V end lost 3 bases, the J end lost 4 bases, and 13 bases lay between the germline ends. Germline-derived CDR1 and CDR2 are LNHNV and YYDKDF (reference sequence). There are 15 residues in the CDR3. CDR3 sequence: CATSSGHFANQPQHF. CDR3 nucleotide sequence: TGTGCCACCAGCAGTGGACACTTTGCAAATCAGCCCCAGCATTTT.

The V and J genes are TRBV6-1 and TRBJ1-5, with D maybe TRBD1 (5 bases). Germline assignment: CDR1 MNHNS and CDR2 SASEGT. CDR3 length equals 15 residues. V dropped 10 bases and J dropped 5 bases, with 21 bases sitting between them. Here the CDR3 DNA reads TGTGCCACCCAGGCAAGGGGATCTTGGGATCAGCCCCAGCATTTT. This sequence encodes CATQARGSWDQPQHF.

This clone was detected only a few times. This sequence joins TRBV6-6 and TRBJ1-2; D call uncertain. CDR3 length equals 11 residues. Germline V gives CDR1 MNHNY, CDR2 SVGAGI (reference sequence). V shed 4 bases and J shed 7 bases, with 7 bases lying between them. The CDR3 sequence is CASSFNGGYTF. The CDR3 DNA is TGTGCCAGCAGTTTCAACGGTGGCTACACCTTC.

The chain uses TRBV10-3 and TRBJ2-2, with 9 bases that match TRBD2. Per germline, CDR1 ENHRY and CDR2 SYGVKD. The CDR3 runs to 17 residues. J lost 1 base, V lost 2 bases, and 5 bases had no gene match. The CDR3: CAISEPATSGNTGELFF. CDR3 sequence (DNA): TGTGCCATCAGTGAGCCGGCGACTAGCGGGAACACCGGGGAGCTGTTTTTT.

The table lists this clone with a count of one. This chain joins TRBV6-6 and TRBJ2-7; possibly TRBD1 for D (5 bases). The DNA end is a closer match to TRBJ2-5, so the J assignment may be wrong. There are 13 residues in the CDR3. Germline CDR1 is MNHNY and CDR2 is SVGAGI (reference sequence). The DNA for the CDR3 is TGTGCCAGCAGTCCCAGGGTCCGGGAGACCCAGTACTTC. This translates into CASSPRVRETQYF.

The rearrangement links TRBV2 to TRBJ1-1, with 8 bases that match TRBD1. The ends lost 4 bases at V and 4 bases at J; junction bases unmatched: 5. Germline lookup yields CDR1 SNHLY and CDR2 FYNNEI. The CDR3 is 14 amino acids. The CDR3 DNA follows: TGTGCCAGCAGTGTTACAGGGGGGAGCACTGAAGCTTTCTTT. Protein product: CASSVTGGSTEAFF.

Points on this clone: At one end the junction does not follow the germline gene, possibly because of a read error. The chain couples TRBV4-3 to TRBJ2-6; 9 positions match TRBD1. CDR3 length: 19 residues. CDR1 is LGHNA, CDR2 YSLEER, per germline. CDR3: CASSLSGTGLISGANGLTF. CDR3 bases: TGCGCCAGCAGCTTATCCGGGACAGGGTTGATTTCTGGGGCCAACGGCCTGACTTTC.

This clone showed up just once. This chain links TRBV6-1 with TRBJ2-1; D unresolved. Germline V gene sequence: CDR1 MNHNS, CDR2 SASEGT. CDR3 length: 13 residues. With 10 bases removed from V and 16 bases from J, the gap between germline ends came to 26 bases. The CDR3 nucleotides are TGTGCCATCAACCCTCATGACGGGTCATGTCACTTCTTC. Its translation: CAINPHDGSCHFF.

This CDR3 reads CASRIGGTNTEAFF. The CDR3 DNA is TGTGCCAGCAGAATAGGGGGAACTAACACTGAAGCTTTCTTT. This chain connects TRBV6-1 to TRBJ1-1, with D perhaps matching TRBD1 (6 bases). CDR1 is MNHNS and CDR2 is SASEGT in the germline V gene. V gave up 6 bases and J gave up 2 bases, with 13 bases separating them. The CDR3 has 14 amino acids.

This chain connects TRBV4-3 to TRBJ2-1, with 10 bases identical to TRBD2. CDR3 size: 16 residues. Germline V gives CDR1 LGHNA, CDR2 YSLEER. The V segment lost 3 bases and the J segment 4 bases; nucleotides outside the gene matches: 6. CDR3 coding DNA: TGCGCCAGCAGCCACCCTCGGACTAGCGGTTACAATGAGCAGTTCTTC. This codes for CASSHPRTSGYNEQFF.